The clone carrying this TCR beta chain was recorded many times. CDR3 size: 15 residues. The V and J ends lost 0 bases and 4 bases respectively, with 12 bases between them. The germline V gene has CDR1 LGHNA and CDR2 YNFKEQ. The sample originates from a study of T-cell reconstitution after alpha-beta-depleted transplantation in children. Researchers prepared the TCRbeta library using unique molecular identifiers, the study reports. TCRdb reanalysed the PCR reads using MiXCR and keeps one entry per CDR3 protein. The repertoire has 330,000 or so distinct CDR3 sequences, around a tenth of them found once; the top ten carry about 8%.

Here the sequenced sample was PBMCs, taken before TCRalphabeta/CD19-depleted stem cell transplant. This clonotype originated in a boy under three years old with acute myeloid leukemia, due to receive a stem cell transplant. J is TRBJ1-2 and V is TRBV4-2; no definite D call. The DNA of the CDR3 is TGTGCCAGCAGCCAAGATCTCGGACCGAGCTATGGCTACACCTTC. Translated, it gives CASSQDLGPSYGYTF.